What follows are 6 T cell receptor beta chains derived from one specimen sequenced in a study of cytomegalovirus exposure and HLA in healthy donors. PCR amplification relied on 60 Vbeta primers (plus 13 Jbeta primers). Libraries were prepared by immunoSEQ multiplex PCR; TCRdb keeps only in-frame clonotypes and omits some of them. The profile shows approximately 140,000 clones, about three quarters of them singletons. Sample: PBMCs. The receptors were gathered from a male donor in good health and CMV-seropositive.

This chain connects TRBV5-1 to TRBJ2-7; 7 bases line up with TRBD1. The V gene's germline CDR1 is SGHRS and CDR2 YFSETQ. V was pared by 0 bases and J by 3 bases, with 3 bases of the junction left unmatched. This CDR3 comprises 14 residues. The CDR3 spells CASSLGGQDYEQYF. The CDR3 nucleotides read TGCGCCAGCAGCTTGGGTGGACAGGACTACGAGCAGTACTTC. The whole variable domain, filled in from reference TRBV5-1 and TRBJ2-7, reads KAGVTQTPRYLIKTRGQQVTLSCSPISGHRSVSWYQQTPGQGLQFLFEYFSETQRNKGNFPGRFSGRQFSNSRSEMNVSTLELGDSALYLCASSLGGQDYEQYFGPGTRLTVT.

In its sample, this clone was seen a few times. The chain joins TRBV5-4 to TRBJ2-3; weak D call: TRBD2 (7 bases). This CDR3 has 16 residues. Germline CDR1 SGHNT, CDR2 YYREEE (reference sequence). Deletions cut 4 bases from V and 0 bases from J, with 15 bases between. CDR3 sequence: CASSAGGPRSTDTQYF. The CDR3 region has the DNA TGTGCCAGCAGCGCCGGGGGGCCACGCAGCACAGATACGCAGTATTTT.

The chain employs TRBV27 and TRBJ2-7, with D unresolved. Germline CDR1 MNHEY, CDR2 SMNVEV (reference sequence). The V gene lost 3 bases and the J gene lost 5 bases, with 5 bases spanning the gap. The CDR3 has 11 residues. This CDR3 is CASSLRNEQYF. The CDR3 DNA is TGTGCCAGCAGTTTGAGGAACGAGCAGTACTTC.

CDR3 coding DNA: TGTGCCAGCAGTGATGGCAATCTAGCCATCAACGAGCAGTACTTC. Protein sequence: CASSDGNLAINEQYF. The rearrangement joins TRBV2 to TRBJ2-5; D is perhaps TRBD2 (5 bases). Judging by the DNA end, TRBJ2-7 fits better; the J call may be wrong. The germline V gene has CDR1 SNHLY and CDR2 FYNNEI. This CDR3 is 15 amino acids long.

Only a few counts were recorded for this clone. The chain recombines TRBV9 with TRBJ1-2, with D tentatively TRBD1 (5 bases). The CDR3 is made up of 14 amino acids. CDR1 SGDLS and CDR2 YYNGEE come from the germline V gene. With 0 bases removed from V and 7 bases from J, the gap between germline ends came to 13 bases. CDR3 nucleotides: TGTGCCAGCAGCGTAGGGGGCAGGGAGGCTGGCTACACCTTC. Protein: CASSVGGREAGYTF.

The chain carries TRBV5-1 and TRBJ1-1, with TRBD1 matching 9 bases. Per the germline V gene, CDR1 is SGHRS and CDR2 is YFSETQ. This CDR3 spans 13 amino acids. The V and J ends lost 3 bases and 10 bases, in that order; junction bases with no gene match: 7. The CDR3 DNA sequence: TGCGCCAGCAGCTGGCGGACAGGGGCGGGAGCTTTCTTT. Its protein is CASSWRTGAGAFF.